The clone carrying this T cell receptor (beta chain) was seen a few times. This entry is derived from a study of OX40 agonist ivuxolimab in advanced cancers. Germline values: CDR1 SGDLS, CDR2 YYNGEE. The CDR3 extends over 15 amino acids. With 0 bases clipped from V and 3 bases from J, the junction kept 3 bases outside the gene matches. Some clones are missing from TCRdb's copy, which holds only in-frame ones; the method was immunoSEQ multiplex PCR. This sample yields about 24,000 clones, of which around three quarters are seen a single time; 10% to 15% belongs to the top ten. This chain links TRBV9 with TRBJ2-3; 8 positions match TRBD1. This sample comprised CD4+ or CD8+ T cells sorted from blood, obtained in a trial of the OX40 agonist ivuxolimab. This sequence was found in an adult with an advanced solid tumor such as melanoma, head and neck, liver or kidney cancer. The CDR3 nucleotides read TGTGCCAGCAGCGTAGGGACAGGGTGGACAGATACGCAGTATTTT. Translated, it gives CASSVGTGWTDTQYF.